The 3 T cell receptor beta chains below were found in one sample sequenced in a study of blood T cell repertoires in COVID-19 (TCRdb year 2020). The library was built by means of the immunoSEQ multiplex PCR assay. This is the immuneACCESS table as TCRdb keeps it, with only in-frame sequences that have V and J called. A part of the clones is gone; compared with another copy, unresolved V genes explain less than half, and the rest is unexplained. A total of around 150,000 clones appear in this sample, 76% of them only once. Roughly 3.6% of the sample is held by the ten biggest clonotypes. The sample was peripheral blood. Source of these receptors: a woman of 80 years or more with acute or convalescent COVID-19.

The chain links TRBV7-9 to TRBJ1-3, with a tentative D call TRBD1 (5 bases). This CDR3 is built from 16 residues. Germline CDR1 and CDR2: SEHNR and FQNEAQ (reference sequence). V was cut by 2 bases and J by 2 bases, with 13 bases left in between. CDR3 residues: CASSLSQGLTGNTIYF. DNA for the CDR3: TGTGCCAGCAGCTTATCTCAGGGTTTAACTGGAAACACCATATATTTT.

The chain carries TRBV5-1 and TRBJ2-5; 9 bases are a match to TRBD2. Germline-derived CDR1 and CDR2 are SGHRS and YFSETQ. V lost 3 bases, J lost 1 base, and 7 bases stayed unmatched. The CDR3 has 16 amino acids. In DNA, the CDR3 is TGCGCCAGCAGCTATCTAGCGGGAAATCCCCAAGAGACCCAGTACTTC. This sequence encodes CASSYLAGNPQETQYF.

This chain links TRBV12-3 or TRBV12-4 with TRBJ1-6; 7 nucleotides align to TRBD1. The CDR3 sequence is 13 residues long. Trimming took 0 bases from V and 14 from J; bases not matched to a gene: 4. CDR3 amino acids: CASSLARGQALHF. The CDR3 DNA is TGTGCCAGCAGTTTAGCGCGCGGACAGGCCCTCCACTTT.